What follows describes a single T cell receptor (beta chain). The target antigen is unknown. Losses at the gene ends were 5 bases for V and 2 bases for J; bases not matched to a gene: 9. CDR1 is SGHTA and CDR2 is FQGNSA in the germline V gene. This CDR3 contains 17 residues. The roughly 120-subject validation cohort, separate from the roughly 700-subject first cohort, included the donors. Sequenced by immunoSEQ multiplex PCR; TCRdb stores in-frame clones only, minus some. The sample yields around 58,000 clones, approximately 90% seen once. These data come from a study of cytomegalovirus exposure and HLA in healthy donors. Study information: The 90 to 150 validation repertoires used the same platform as the roughly 620 first-cohort repertoires, a later analysis reported.

Study-wide results and caveats: Generally TCR sequences proved uncommon, though certain public TCRs appeared in numerous donors. The CMV antigen specificity of a few CMV-associated chains was confirmed through in vitro analysis.

This clonotype originated in a woman between 18 and 29 years old in good health and CMV-seronegative. The sequencing sample was made of PBMCs. The chain combines TRBV7-2 with TRBJ2-7, with TRBD2 identical over 13 bases. CDR3 coding DNA: TGTGCCAGCAGCGCGACGGGACTAGCGGGGACCGCCTACGAGCAGTACTTC. As protein: CASSATGLAGTAYEQYF.